Below are 19 T cell receptor beta chains sequenced from a single sample in a study of blood T cell repertoires in COVID-19. TCRdb's table, derived via immunoSEQ multiplex PCR, lists solely in-frame clones and lacks some. This sample has more than 110,000 clones, with roughly four fifths found just once. The sequencing input was peripheral blood. These receptors all stem from a man aged 80 or over with acute or convalescent COVID-19.

The rearrangement links TRBV12-3 or TRBV12-4 to TRBJ1-2; D is uncertain. The V end lost 3 bases, the J end lost 4 bases, and 6 bases lay between the germline ends. The CDR3 has 12 residues. The CDR3 reads CASSFSGYGYTF. The CDR3 DNA follows: TGTGCCAGCAGTTTCAGCGGCTATGGCTACACCTTC.

This chain uses TRBV7-8 with TRBJ2-7; D is uncertain. V lost 5 bases to trimming and J lost 2 bases, with 7 bases between them. Germline lookup yields CDR1 SGHVS and CDR2 FQNEAQ. The CDR3 totals 12 residues. The CDR3 is CASSRGPYEQYF. The CDR3 nucleotides are TGTGCCAGCAGCCGTGGGCCCTACGAGCAGTACTTC.

The chain is built from TRBV13 and TRBJ2-3, with 9 bases that match TRBD2. The V gene's germline CDR1 is PRHDT and CDR2 FYEKMQ (reference sequence). V was clipped by 6 bases and J by 4 bases; unmatched bases: 14. This CDR3 spans 17 amino acids. The CDR3 DNA sequence: TGTGCCAGCAGTCTAGGGGTGGGTAGCGGGGGCGCAGATACGCAGTATTTT. Encoded protein: CASSLGVGSGGADTQYF.

J is TRBJ1-1 and V is TRBV2, with D possibly matching TRBD1 (5 bases). The V and J ends lost 4 bases and 11 bases respectively, with 11 bases between them. Per the germline V gene, CDR1 is SNHLY and CDR2 is FYNNEI. CDR3 length equals 11 residues. CDR3 in amino acids: CASSAGRVAFF. CDR3 coding DNA: TGTGCCAGCAGTGCCGGCAGGGTGGCTTTCTTT.

This clone is a singleton in its sample. The J gene is TRBJ2-1, the V gene TRBV6-5; 10 bases map to TRBD1. The CDR3 is 16 amino acids. Germline V gene lookup returns CDR1 MNHEY and CDR2 SVGAGI. J was trimmed by 11 bases and V by 2 bases; bases with no gene match: 12. In DNA, the CDR3 is TGTGCCAGCAGTTACCGATCGGGGACAGGGGCCCAACAGCAGTTCTTC. It encodes CASSYRSGTGAQQQFF.

This clone was recorded a few times. The chain joins TRBV6-6 to TRBJ1-4; maybe TRBD1 (6 bases). Trimming cost V 2 bases and J 4 bases, with 11 bases left between them. CDR1 and CDR2 from the germline V gene are MNHNY and SVGAGI (reference sequence). The CDR3 covers 15 residues. The CDR3 sequence: CASSYPTGGNEKLFF. The CDR3 region has the DNA TGTGCCAGCAGTTACCCGACAGGAGGTAATGAAAAACTGTTTTTT.

This clone has just one count. The V call is TRBV3-1 (or the pseudogene TRBV3-2), the J call TRBJ2-2; tentative D call: TRBD2 (5 bases). V was clipped by 1 base and J by 6 bases, with 18 bases between them. The CDR3 consists of 17 residues. The germline V gene has CDR1 LGHDT and CDR2 YNNKEL (reference sequence). The CDR3 spells CASSQGSGGAGAGELFF. CDR3 bases: TGTGCCAGCAGCCAAGGGAGCGGAGGCGCTGGGGCCGGGGAGCTGTTTTTT.

This clone was recorded once. The V gene is TRBV5-1, the J gene TRBJ2-1; D ambiguous. There are 14 residues in the CDR3. Trimming took 0 bases from V and 5 from J, leaving 9 bases between them. Germline V gene sequence: CDR1 SGHRS, CDR2 YFSETQ. The CDR3 loop is CASSLAGRHNEQFF. The CDR3 DNA sequence: TGCGCCAGCAGCTTGGCTGGCAGGCACAATGAGCAGTTCTTC.

This chain links TRBV19 with TRBJ1-2; no reliable D call. This CDR3 contains 14 residues. V was trimmed by 4 bases and J by 5 bases, leaving 14 bases between them. Germline-derived CDR1 and CDR2 are LNHDA and SQIVND (reference sequence). Here the CDR3 DNA reads TGTGCCAGTAGTAGGAACCCAGGAACATATGGCTACACCTTC. The encoded protein is CASSRNPGTYGYTF.

V usage is TRBV6-5 and J usage is TRBJ1-3; D is unclear. Germline assignment: CDR1 MNHEY and CDR2 SVGAGI. The CDR3 runs to 11 residues. V lost 10 bases and J 4 bases, leaving 8 bases between the germline ends. The CDR3 is CATLVGNTIYF. CDR3 coding DNA: TGTGCCACCCTCGTCGGAAACACCATATATTTT.

V is TRBV24-1 and J is TRBJ1-1, with a possible D match to TRBD1 (6 bases). CDR3 length equals 13 residues. The V gene lost 9 bases and the J gene lost 6 bases, with 16 bases spanning the gap. Germline loops: CDR1 KGHDR, CDR2 SFDVKD. The CDR3 here is CATRKGGVAEAFF. DNA for the CDR3: TGTGCCACCCGGAAAGGGGGGGTGGCTGAAGCTTTCTTT.

This chain joins TRBV7-8 and TRBJ2-5, with a tentative D call TRBD1 (5 bases). This CDR3 is built from 17 residues. The germline CDR1 and CDR2 sequences are SGHVS and FQNEAQ. V lost 6 bases to trimming and J lost 1 base, with 21 bases between them. CDR3 bases: TGTGCCAGCAGTTTCCCAATGATAAGACAGAGCCAAGAGACCCAGTACTTC. The encoded protein is CASSFPMIRQSQETQYF. Filled out from reference TRBV7-8 and TRBJ2-5, the complete variable domain reads GAGVSQSPRYKVAKRGQDVALRCDPISGHVSLFWYQQALGQGPEFLTYFQNEAQLDKSGLPSDRFFAERPEGSVSTLKIQRTQQEDSAVYLCASSFPMIRQSQETQYFGPGTRLLVL.

The chain combines TRBV6-2 or TRBV6-3 with TRBJ2-2; TRBD1 aligns across 11 bases. The CDR3 loop spans 16 amino acids. CDR1 is MNHEY and CDR2 is SVGEGT in the germline V gene. V trimming: 8 bases; J trimming: 5 bases; junction bases outside the gene matches: 10. Written as DNA, the CDR3 is TGTGCCAGCCGCCACTGGACAGGGGGCGAGACCGGGGAGCTGTTTTTT. This encodes CASRHWTGGETGELFF.

The chain recombines TRBV6-6 with TRBJ2-7; 7 bases match TRBD1. The CDR3 has 16 residues. CDR1 is MNHNY and CDR2 is SVGAGI in the germline V gene (reference sequence). Losses at the gene ends were 2 bases for V and 0 bases for J; bases not matched to a gene: 7. DNA of the CDR3: TGTGCCAGCAGTTACGCCCCGGGACAGATCTCCTACGAGCAGTACTTC. This codes for CASSYAPGQISYEQYF.

The gene calls are TRBV24-1 and TRBJ2-7; TRBD1 aligns across 7 bases. The germline gives CDR1 KGHDR, CDR2 SFDVKD. The CDR3 sequence is 15 residues long. Trimming removed 3 bases from V and 1 base from J; junction bases left unmatched: 5. CDR3 sequence reads: CATSDPRRGSYEQYF. In DNA, the CDR3 is TGTGCCACCAGTGATCCGCGCAGGGGGTCCTACGAGCAGTACTTC.

The chain couples TRBV19 to TRBJ2-7; 7 positions agree with TRBD1. V was clipped by 4 bases and J by 6 bases; unmatched bases: 9. The CDR3 length is 14 residues. In germline, CDR1 is LNHDA, CDR2 SQIVND (reference sequence). CDR3 DNA sequence: TGTGCCAGTAGTAACAGGGGTATGGGTTCCGAGCAGTACTTC. Translation gives CASSNRGMGSEQYF.

This chain's CDR3 is CASGSGGQGDTQYF. The CDR3 DNA reads TGTGCCAGCGGGTCGGGGGGGCAGGGAGATACGCAGTATTTT. The chain has TRBV3-1 (or the pseudogene TRBV3-2) and TRBJ2-3; TRBD2 matches at 8 bases. CDR3 size: 14 residues. Germline loops: CDR1 LGHDT, CDR2 YNNKEL (reference sequence). The V gene end was trimmed by 8 bases and the J gene end by 5 bases; junction bases not matched to a gene: 9.

This rearrangement joins TRBV7-9 to TRBJ1-6; 9 bases are shared with TRBD1. The V gene's germline CDR1 is SEHNR and CDR2 FQNEAQ (reference sequence). Trimming took 5 bases from V and 7 from J; bases not matched to a gene: 9. The CDR3 runs 16 residues. CDR3 protein: CASSPVVGTGNSPLHF. The CDR3 DNA reads as TGTGCCAGCAGCCCGGTTGTTGGGACAGGGAATTCACCCCTCCACTTT.

This rearrangement joins TRBV7-6 to TRBJ2-1; D is uncertain. The CDR3 sequence is 16 residues long. CDR1 is SGHVS and CDR2 is FNYEAQ in the germline V gene. Between the trimmed V and J ends, which lost 4 bases and 0 bases, there was a span of 13 bases. The CDR3 here is CASSSRPSSSYNEQFF. DNA of the CDR3: TGTGCCAGCAGCTCGAGGCCGTCGAGCTCCTACAATGAGCAGTTCTTC. Full variable domain (remainder filled in from reference TRBV7-6 and TRBJ2-1): GAGVSQSPRYKVTKRGQDVALRCDPISGHVSLYWYRQALGQGPEFLTYFNYEAQQDKSGLPNDRFSAERPEGSISTLTIQRTEQRDSAMYRCASSSRPSSSYNEQFFGPGTRLTVL.